The sequence of this T cell receptor beta chain was determined in a study of early T cells in non-severe SARS-CoV-2 infection. Study background: Unpaired chains resulted from sequencing bulk RNA of unsorted whole blood. Study results and caveats: The VDJdb matching leaned toward anti-spike CD8 responses and overlooked private and CD4 specificities.

In this sample, this clonotype turned up a few times. Its matching antigen is unknown. The CDR3 is made up of 13 amino acids. Germline V CDR1 and CDR2: SGHVS, FNYEAQ. The germline V and J ends were trimmed by 1 base and 5 bases, with 8 bases remaining between them. Researchers tagged individual cDNA molecules with unique molecular identifiers. TCRdb analysed the 5' RACE reads with MiXCR anew, one entry per CDR3 protein. This sample carries just over 60,000 distinct CDR3 sequences, around 9.9% of them seen once, and the ten largest clones take over 1%. Sequences were obtained from whole blood. The origin of this receptor is an adult who was a healthcare worker with PCR-confirmed SARS-CoV-2 infection or an uninfected control (not recorded which). The V call is TRBV7-6, the J call TRBJ1-1; D call uncertain. DNA for the CDR3: TGTGCCAGCAGCTTAGGGGAAATAACTGAAGCTTTCTTT. Its translation: CASSLGEITEAFF.